Shown below are 17 T cell receptor beta chains from a single sample sequenced in a study of graft-versus-host responses after intestinal transplantation. Antigens of these TCRs are unknown. TCRdb keeps only in-frame clones here, not all; method: immunoSEQ multiplex PCR. This table has about 40,000 clones, 90% to 95% appearing once. The material sequenced was unstimulated CD8+ T cells sorted from spleen or lymph node cells, taken before transplant. The origin of the receptors is a human donor who was the organ donor for an intestinal transplant.

V and J are TRBV4-3 and TRBJ2-7; 9 bases line up with TRBD2. The junction had 14 bases not matched to a gene; V was cut back by 3 bases and J by 5 bases. CDR1 LGHNA and CDR2 YSLEER come from the germline V gene. This CDR3 comprises 17 residues. CDR3 DNA: TGCGCCAGCAGCCAGGAAACAATAGCGGGGGTGGAAGACGAGCAGTACTTC. Its translation is CASSQETIAGVEDEQYF.

The chain has TRBV6-1 and TRBJ1-2; D is unclear. Germline V CDR1 and CDR2: MNHNS, SASEGT. V was shortened by 4 bases and J by 3 bases, with 12 bases between the two germline ends. The length of the CDR3 is 14 residues. The CDR3 here is CASSVAQSYYGYTF. In DNA form, the CDR3 reads TGTGCCAGCAGTGTGGCTCAGAGTTACTATGGCTACACCTTC.

The gene calls are TRBV5-4 and TRBJ1-6; the D gene is possibly TRBD1 (5 bases). The CDR3 extends over 13 amino acids. Per germline, CDR1 SGHNT and CDR2 YYREEE (reference sequence). Trimming cost V 0 bases and J 7 bases, with 5 bases left between them. This CDR3 reads CASSLGGNSPLHF. DNA for the CDR3: TGTGCCAGCAGCTTGGGGGGCAATTCACCCCTCCACTTT.

The rearrangement uses TRBV7-9 and TRBJ1-2; 9 bases map to TRBD1. The germline CDR1 and CDR2 sequences are SEHNR and FQNEAQ (reference sequence). The CDR3 is 14 residues long. V gave up 5 bases and J gave up 7 bases; unmatched junction bases: 8. The CDR3 DNA follows: TGTGCCAGCAGCACCCGGACAGGGGCGGCTGGCTACACCTTC. It is translated as CASSTRTGAAGYTF.

The genes are TRBV18 and TRBJ2-3; no clear D. CDR3 length: 12 residues. Germline CDR1 and CDR2: KGHSH and LQKENI. V was shortened by 2 bases and J by 6 bases, with 6 bases between the two germline ends. This CDR3 is CASSPDRDTQYF. DNA for the CDR3: TGTGCCAGCTCACCAGATCGTGATACGCAGTATTTT.

The CDR3 region has the DNA TGCGCCAGCAGCCCCCTAGGCGGAGACACCGGGGAGCTGTTTTTT. Translated, it gives CASSPLGGDTGELFF. The rearrangement joins TRBV4-1 to TRBJ2-2; no clear D. Looked up from germline, CDR1 is MGHRA and CDR2 is YSYEKL. Trimming removed 4 bases from V and 3 bases from J, with 12 bases in between. The CDR3 length is 15 residues.

The chain combines TRBV18 with TRBJ2-1, with TRBD1 identical over 7 bases. Unmatched junction bases numbered 15, after V lost 3 bases and J lost 1 base. The CDR3 has 19 amino acids. In germline, CDR1 is KGHSH, CDR2 LQKENI. CDR3 residues: CASSPRRGGWFESYNEQFF. DNA of the CDR3: TGTGCCAGCTCACCCCGCCGAGGGGGCTGGTTTGAATCCTACAATGAGCAGTTCTTC.

The rearrangement joins TRBV27 to TRBJ2-7; D is undetermined. CDR3 size: 12 residues. Germline loops: CDR1 MNHEY, CDR2 SMNVEV (reference sequence). Trimming stripped 8 bases from V and 5 bases from J, with 13 bases between. In DNA form, the CDR3 reads TGTGCCAGCCGAGGCTACAACCACGAGCAGTACTTC. Its translation is CASRGYNHEQYF.

This chain uses TRBV7-9 with TRBJ2-5; TRBD1 might be the D (6 bases). Germline CDR1 is SEHNR and CDR2 is FQNEAQ (reference sequence). With 4 bases removed from V and 4 bases from J, the gap between germline ends came to 16 bases. This CDR3 is 15 amino acids long. CDR3 loop: CASSSTGSRGETQYF. Written as DNA, the CDR3 is TGTGCCAGCAGCTCCACAGGGAGCCGGGGAGAGACCCAGTACTTC.

This clone is a singleton in its sample. The chain has TRBV5-8 and TRBJ2-7, with D possibly being TRBD1 or TRBD2 (5 bases each). The CDR3 contains 13 residues. The V end lost 2 bases, the J end lost 2 bases, and 8 bases lay between the germline ends. CDR1 is SGHTS, CDR2 YDEGEE, per germline. CDR3 in DNA: TGTGCCAGCAGCTTCCGGGGACCCTACGAGCAGTACTTC. This codes for CASSFRGPYEQYF.

V gene TRBV7-2 combines with J gene TRBJ2-7, with D uncertain. The CDR3 covers 12 residues. Germline loops: CDR1 SGHTA, CDR2 FQGNSA. V lost 4 bases, J lost 6 bases, and 10 bases lay in between. CDR3 sequence reads: CASSSGSTEQYF. As DNA, the CDR3 is TGTGCCAGCAGCTCCGGATCTACCGAGCAGTACTTC.

This rearrangement joins TRBV27 to TRBJ2-7; D is unresolved. Germline lookup yields CDR1 MNHEY and CDR2 SMNVEV (reference sequence). Trimming removed 2 bases from V and 6 bases from J, with 5 bases in between. The length of the CDR3 is 11 residues. The CDR3 DNA follows: TGTGCCAGCAGTTTAGGGCCCGAGCAGTACTTC. As protein: CASSLGPEQYF.

This chain joins TRBV5-1 and TRBJ2-1; D is unresolved. Trimming took 1 base from V and 0 from J, leaving 11 bases between them. The CDR3 is made up of 16 amino acids. Germline lookup yields CDR1 SGHRS and CDR2 YFSETQ. The CDR3 sequence: CASSLQSQSSYNEQFF. The CDR3 DNA reads as TGCGCCAGCAGCTTGCAGTCCCAGAGCTCCTACAATGAGCAGTTCTTC. Supplemented by reference TRBV5-1 and TRBJ2-1, the full variable domain reads KAGVTQTPRYLIKTRGQQVTLSCSPISGHRSVSWYQQTPGQGLQFLFEYFSETQRNKGNFPGRFSGRQFSNSRSEMNVSTLELGDSALYLCASSLQSQSSYNEQFFGPGTRLTVL.

The rearrangement joins TRBV19 to TRBJ2-1; D gene ambiguous. V was cut by 6 bases and J by 3 bases, with 3 bases left in between. Germline V gene lookup returns CDR1 LNHDA and CDR2 SQIVND (reference sequence). The CDR3 consists of 11 residues. The CDR3 bases are TGTGCCAGTAGCGACTACAATGAGCAGTTCTTC. Its protein is CASSDYNEQFF.

The chain employs TRBV28 and TRBJ2-5; 8 bases fit TRBD2. The V and J ends lost 4 bases and 1 base, in that order; junction bases with no gene match: 5. This CDR3 region has 15 residues. CDR1 and CDR2 from the germline V gene are MDHEN and SYDVKM. CDR3 sequence reads: CASSSLAGLQETQYF. The CDR3 DNA reads as TGTGCCAGCAGTTCATTAGCGGGGCTCCAAGAGACCCAGTACTTC.

V is TRBV6-5 and J is TRBJ1-1; 8 positions match TRBD1. From germline, CDR1 is MNHEY and CDR2 SVGAGI. There are 13 residues in the CDR3. With V trimmed by 3 bases and J by 7 bases, 4 bases remained unmatched. The CDR3 reads CASSYGQGNEAFF. CDR3 DNA: TGTGCCAGCAGTTATGGACAGGGTAATGAAGCTTTCTTT.

The genes are TRBV5-1 and TRBJ1-6; no clear D gene. The CDR3 contains 16 residues. CDR1 is SGHRS and CDR2 is YFSETQ in the germline V gene. V lost 5 bases and J 0 bases, leaving 12 bases between the germline ends. CDR3 bases: TGCGCCAGCAGAAGGCGGAGCAGCTCCTATAATTCACCCCTCCACTTT. Translated: CASRRRSSSYNSPLHF.